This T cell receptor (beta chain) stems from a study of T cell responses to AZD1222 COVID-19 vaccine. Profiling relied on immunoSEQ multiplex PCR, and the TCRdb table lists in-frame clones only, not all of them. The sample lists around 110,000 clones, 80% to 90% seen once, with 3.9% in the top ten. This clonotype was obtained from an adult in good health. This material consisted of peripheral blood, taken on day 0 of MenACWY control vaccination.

The CDR3 protein is CASSFSIGGADTQYF. CDR3 nucleotides: TGCGCCAGCAGCTTTTCTATAGGGGGGGCGGATACGCAGTATTTT. This sequence joins TRBV5-1 and TRBJ2-3; D might be TRBD2 (7 bases). CDR3 length: 15 residues. The V end lost 2 bases, the J end lost 6 bases, and 16 bases lay between the germline ends. Per germline, CDR1 SGHRS and CDR2 YFSETQ. Full variable domain (rest looked up from reference TRBV5-1 and TRBJ2-3): KAGVTQTPRYLIKTRGQQVTLSCSPISGHRSVSWYQQTPGQGLQFLFEYFSETQRNKGNFPGRFSGRQFSNSRSEMNVSTLELGDSALYLCASSFSIGGADTQYFGPGTRLTVL.